What follows is one T cell receptor (beta chain) and its context. Its antigen is still unknown. The entry originates in a study of vaccination and CD4 T cells after COVID-19. At the Johns Hopkins FTIC core, DNA taken from cultured CD4+ T cells was sequenced by way of the Oncomine TCR Beta short-read assay. In this case, cultured CD4+ T cells provided the extracted genomic DNA. TCRdb independently ran MiXCR on the PCR reads; one entry per CDR3 protein. Among over 14,000 distinct CDR3 sequences, 52% were seen once, and the ten largest hold approximately 9.1%. Treatment meaning: approximately nine-day PBMC culture with coronavirus spike peptide pools or control peptides (ViraFEST assay). A negative selection step was used to isolate CD4+ T cells once culture had run for approximately eleven days. The germline gives CDR1 LGHNA, CDR2 YNFKEQ. Trimming took off 3 bases at V and 4 bases at J, with 9 bases between the two ends. The CDR3 is 14 residues long.

The chain couples TRBV4-2 to TRBJ2-2; perhaps TRBD2 as D (6 bases). The TCR originated in a human donor who had recovered from COVID-19. The sample taken for sequencing was CD4+ T cells from blood, cultured in vitro. The CDR3 loop is CASSQRGITGELFF. The CDR3 DNA is TGTGCCAGCAGCCAGCGCGGGATCACCGGGGAGCTGTTTTTT.